This TCR beta chain was recorded in a study of T cell responses to AZD1222 COVID-19 vaccine. Study-wide results and caveats: Two doses of AZD1222 preceded a rise in Spike-specific TCR breadth and depth.

In the case of this clone: Its specificity is not known.

V lost 3 bases to trimming and J lost 8 bases, with 10 bases between them. CDR1 and CDR2 (germline): MDHEN, SYDVKM. CDR3 size: 12 residues. Measured with immunoSEQ multiplex PCR; TCRdb has only the in-frame clones, and not every one. The data show about 66,000 clones, more than 85% seen once. The J gene is TRBJ1-2, the V gene TRBV28, with D hard to call. This sample comprised peripheral blood, obtained on day 0 of AZD1222 vaccination. This TCR derives from an adult in good health. This chain's CDR3 is CASSFRERGYTF. In nucleotides, the CDR3 is TGTGCCAGCAGTTTTCGGGAGCGCGGCTACACCTTC.